This T cell receptor beta chain was obtained from a study of T cells in Graves' hyperthyroidism and ophthalmopathy (dated by TCRdb to between 2017 and 2020). For the study in its entirety: Peripheral blood was collected at initial diagnosis, before any treatment. To identify TCR V-J signatures that set the groups apart, the researchers used a discovery cohort of 95 to 100 patients, made up of roughly 40 with Graves' ophthalmopathy and some 56 with stable Graves' hyperthyroidism. Whether ophthalmopathy could be predicted prospectively was tested in an independent validation cohort made up of 18 to 20 hyperthyroidism patients plus 17 patients who later progressed to ophthalmopathy. For training and testing, the approximately 97 patients in the discovery cohort were randomly divided in a 7:3 ratio. The study also compared thyroid tissue and blood T-cell repertoires from five or six Graves' hyperthyroidism patients. Following sampling, methimazole starting at 30 mg daily was given to hyperthyroidism patients, and high-dose intravenous methylprednisolone was given to ophthalmopathy patients. TCR Vbeta CDR3 sequencing of 140 or so peripheral blood samples (around 45 ophthalmopathy, approximately 80 hyperthyroidism and some 17 progressor patients) is reported in the paper. Study-wide conclusions, independent of this receptor: Most expanded thyroid clonotypes (frequency above 0.001) were also detected in blood, a finding suggesting that blood repertoires may reflect thyroid immune responses. Sample size was not statistically predetermined, and blinding of investigators to group allocation was not performed. In cross-validation, a model built on a 13 V-J signature told ophthalmopathy apart from stable hyperthyroidism with approximately 90% sensitivity and approximately 81% specificity, and in testing the same model reached 80%/75%. During validation, the model predicted progression to ophthalmopathy a median of around 6 months ahead of onset, with almost 71% sensitivity and 72% to 80% specificity.

Graves' hyperthyroidism was defined as stable when no progression to ophthalmopathy occurred over 18 months of follow-up. The hyperthyroidism patients were between 18 and 65 years old and newly diagnosed, with a disease duration of less than 2 months. The study excluded patients with uncontrolled infections, other autoimmune diseases, pregnancy or lactation. Diagnoses were established on the basis of clinical symptoms, serum thyroxine and TRAb, thyroid ultrasound, and orbital computed tomography. PBMCs were isolated from about 10 ml of fresh peripheral blood by Ficoll-Paque density gradient centrifugation. Total RNA was extracted using Trizol reagent, and RNA quality was assessed on an Agilent 2100 Bioanalyzer. At least ten counts were recorded for this clonotype. Which antigen it targets is not known. The sample holds no much larger clone one base away, and base qualities are not on file. Amplification of TCR beta CDR3 regions was carried out from RNA transcripts. The TCR CDR3 was subjected to a first round of RT-PCR using the HTBI primer set and the Qiagen OneStep RT-PCR kit. Libraries were constructed in a second round of multiplex PCR, after which size selection and purification were performed. Paired-end sequencing of the libraries was performed with 100 bp reads on an Illumina HiSeq2000. In the original analysis: SOAPnuke was used to process the raw data, throwing out any read that contained adapters or uncalled bases, had a mean Phred below 15, or lacked an exact constant-primer or identifier match. High-quality paired reads were merged with COPE v1.2.5, and unique nucleotide sequences were defined as clonotypes. Clonotypes were aligned to IMGT TRBV, TRBD and TRBJ reference segments using MiTCR v1.1. Only V-J combinations with frequency above 0.0001, covering approximately 99% of repertoires, were analysed. The TCS score was defined as F50 (clonal expansion) divided by E x V (chaos), with BLOSUM62-based TCRdist calculated between CDR3 peptides within each V-J. Welch's t-statistics and random forest reduced 450 to 600 V-J features to 13, which were used in a naive Bayes classifier (R e1071). TCRdb reprocessed the public reads (quality trimming at Q25 with fastp, clone calling with MiXCR) and kept in-frame beta chains. Rows merge per CDR3 protein into single entries with the most common DNA and genes. For this entry, the V and J calls and clone size follow TCRdb and not the study's own pipeline. The sample data list around 350,000 distinct CDR3 sequences, and approximately 19% of these were observed just once. The leading ten clones occupy about 4% of the sample.

Per the germline V gene, MDHEN is the CDR1 and SYDVKM is the CDR2. From the cysteine through the phenylalanine, the CDR3 covers 17 amino acids. CDR3 DNA only is kept here, 51 bases in frame from base 1. The germline ends are 24 bases apart after V is trimmed by 10 bases and J by 0 bases. Sequencing was performed on blood. The clonotype comes from a woman aged 18-35 years with Graves' hyperthyroidism. The chain was built from TRBV28 and TRBJ1-2, with an unclear D gene assignment. The CDR3 protein sequence reads: CATTIGARTLANYGYTF. In nucleotide form, the sequence is TGTGCCACTACGATAGGAGCCAGAACCCTAGCTAACTATGGCTACACCTTC.